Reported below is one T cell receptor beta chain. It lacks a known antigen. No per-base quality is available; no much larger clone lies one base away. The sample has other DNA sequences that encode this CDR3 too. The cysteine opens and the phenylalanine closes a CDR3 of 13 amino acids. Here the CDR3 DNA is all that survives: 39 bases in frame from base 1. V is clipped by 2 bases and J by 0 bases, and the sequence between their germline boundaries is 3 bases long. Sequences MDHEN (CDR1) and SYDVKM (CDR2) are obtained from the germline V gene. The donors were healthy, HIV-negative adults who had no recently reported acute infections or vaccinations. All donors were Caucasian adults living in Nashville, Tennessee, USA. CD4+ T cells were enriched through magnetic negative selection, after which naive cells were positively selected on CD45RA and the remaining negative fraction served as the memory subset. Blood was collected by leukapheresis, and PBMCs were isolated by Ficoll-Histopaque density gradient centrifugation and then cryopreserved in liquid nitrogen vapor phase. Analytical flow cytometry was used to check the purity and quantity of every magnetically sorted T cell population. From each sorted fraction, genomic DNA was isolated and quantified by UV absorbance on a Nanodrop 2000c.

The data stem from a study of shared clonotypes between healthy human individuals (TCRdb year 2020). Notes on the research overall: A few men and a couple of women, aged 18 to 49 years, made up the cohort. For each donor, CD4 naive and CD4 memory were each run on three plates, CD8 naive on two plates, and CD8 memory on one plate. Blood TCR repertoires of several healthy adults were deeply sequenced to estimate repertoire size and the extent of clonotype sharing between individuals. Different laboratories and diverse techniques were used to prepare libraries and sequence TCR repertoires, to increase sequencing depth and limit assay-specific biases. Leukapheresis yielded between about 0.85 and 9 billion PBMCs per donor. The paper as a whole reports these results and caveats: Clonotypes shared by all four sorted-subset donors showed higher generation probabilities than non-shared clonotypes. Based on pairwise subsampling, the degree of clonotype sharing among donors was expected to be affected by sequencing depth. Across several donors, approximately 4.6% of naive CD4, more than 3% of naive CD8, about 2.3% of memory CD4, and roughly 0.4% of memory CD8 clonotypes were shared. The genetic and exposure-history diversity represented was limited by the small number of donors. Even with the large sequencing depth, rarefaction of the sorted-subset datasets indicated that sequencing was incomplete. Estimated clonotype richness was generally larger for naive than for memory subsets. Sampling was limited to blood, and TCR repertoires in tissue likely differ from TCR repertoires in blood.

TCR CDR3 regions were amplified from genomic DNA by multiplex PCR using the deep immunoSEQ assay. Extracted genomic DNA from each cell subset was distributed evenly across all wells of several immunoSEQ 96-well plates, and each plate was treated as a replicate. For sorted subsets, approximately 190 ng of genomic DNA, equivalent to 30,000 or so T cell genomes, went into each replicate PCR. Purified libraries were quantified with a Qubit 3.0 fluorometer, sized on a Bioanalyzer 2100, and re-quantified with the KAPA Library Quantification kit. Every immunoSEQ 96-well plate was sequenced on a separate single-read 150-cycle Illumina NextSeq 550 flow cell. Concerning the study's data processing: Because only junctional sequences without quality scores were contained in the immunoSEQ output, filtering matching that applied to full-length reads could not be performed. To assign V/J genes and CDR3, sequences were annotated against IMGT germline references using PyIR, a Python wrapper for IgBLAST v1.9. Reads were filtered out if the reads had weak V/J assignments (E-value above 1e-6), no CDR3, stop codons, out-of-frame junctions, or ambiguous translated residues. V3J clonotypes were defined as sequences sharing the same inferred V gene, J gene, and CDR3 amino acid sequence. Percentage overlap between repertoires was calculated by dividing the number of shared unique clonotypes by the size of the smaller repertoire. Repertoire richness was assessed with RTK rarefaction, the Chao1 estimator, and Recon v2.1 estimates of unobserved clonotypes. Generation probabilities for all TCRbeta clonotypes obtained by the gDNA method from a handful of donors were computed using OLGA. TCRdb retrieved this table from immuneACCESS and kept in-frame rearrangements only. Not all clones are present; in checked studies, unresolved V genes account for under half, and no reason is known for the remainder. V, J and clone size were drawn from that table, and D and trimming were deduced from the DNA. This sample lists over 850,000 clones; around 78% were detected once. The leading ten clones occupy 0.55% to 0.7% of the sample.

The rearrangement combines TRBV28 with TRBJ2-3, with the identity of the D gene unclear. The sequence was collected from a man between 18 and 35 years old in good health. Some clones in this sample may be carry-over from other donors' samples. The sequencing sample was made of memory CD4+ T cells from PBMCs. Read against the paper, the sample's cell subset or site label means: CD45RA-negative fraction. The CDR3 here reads CASSLPSTDTQYF. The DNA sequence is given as TGTGCCAGCAGTTTACCTAGCACAGATACGCAGTATTTT. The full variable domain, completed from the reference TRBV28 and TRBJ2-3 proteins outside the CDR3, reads DVKVTQSSRYLVKRTGEKVFLECVQDMDHENMFWYRQDPGLGLRLIYFSYDVKMKEKGDIPEGYSVSREKKERFSLILESASTNQTSMYLCASSLPSTDTQYFGPGTRLTVL.